These T cell receptor beta chains were read from a single sample in a study of shared clonotypes between healthy human individuals. Libraries were prepared by immunoSEQ multiplex PCR; TCRdb keeps only in-frame clonotypes and omits some of them. This table holds over a million clones, around 78% found once. The source material was memory CD4+ T cells from PBMCs. These receptors came from a man aged 18 to 29 in good health. Some clones in this sample may be carry-over from other donors' samples. Both conserved end residues are part of each CDR3. D genes are given only for firm matches. Clone size is shown for a subset of rows, as once, few, many or a class of expanded clone.

TRBJ2-3 | TRBV10-1 | . | 12 | . | CASSGEGDTQYF | TGCGCCAGCAGTGGTGAAGGGGATACGCAGTATTTT
TRBJ1-5 | TRBV28 | TRBD1 | 14 | . | CASSSGGGNQPQHF | TGTGCCAGCAGTTCAGGGGGGGGGAATCAGCCCCAGCATTTT
TRBJ1-1 | TRBV6-1 | . | 15 | . | CASSERIDWDTEAFF | TGTGCCAGCAGTGAACGTATTGATTGGGACACTGAAGCTTTCTTT
TRBJ2-1 | TRBV5-1 | . | 17 | . | CASSLGTLADPYNEQFF | TGCGCCAGCAGCTTGGGTACCCTAGCAGATCCCTACAATGAGCAGTTCTTC
TRBJ2-7 | TRBV7-2 | . | 15 | . | CASSSKGTYEYEQYF | TGTGCCAGCAGCTCCAAGGGGACTTACGAATACGAGCAGTACTTC
TRBJ1-4 | TRBV9 | . | 15 | many | CASSVANGGTEKLFF | TGTGCCAGCAGCGTAGCCAACGGCGGTACTGAAAAACTGTTTTTT
TRBJ2-3 | TRBV9 | . | 12 | . | CASSVAGDTQYF | TGTGCCAGCAGCGTAGCTGGGGATACGCAGTATTTT
TRBJ1-5 | TRBV2 | . | 13 | . | CASSVRERQPQHF | TGTGCCAGCAGTGTGAGGGAGCGACAGCCCCAGCATTTT
TRBJ2-1 | TRBV5-4 | TRBD1 | 15 | many | CASSLVTGVGGEQFF | TGTGCCAGCAGCTTGGTGACAGGGGTGGGTGGTGAGCAGTTCTTC
TRBJ2-2 | TRBV10-3 | . | 13 | . | CAIRADATGELFF | TGTGCCATCCGGGCCGATGCCACCGGGGAGCTGTTTTTT
TRBJ2-2 | TRBV6-5 | . | 13 | once | CASRSGVAGELFF | TGTGCCAGCAGGTCAGGGGTGGCCGGGGAGCTGTTTTTT
TRBJ2-7 | TRBV19 | TRBD1 | 16 | . | CASSTHGTGEAYEQYF | TGTGCCAGTAGTACCCACGGGACAGGTGAGGCCTACGAGCAGTACTTC
TRBJ2-1 | TRBV29-1 | TRBD2 | 14 | once | CSVQTSGSRNEQFF | TGCAGCGTCCAGACTAGCGGGAGTCGGAATGAGCAGTTCTTC
TRBJ2-7 | TRBV4-1 | . | 12 | few | CASSHPQGLEYF | TGCGCCAGCAGCCATCCCCAAGGACTGGAGTACTTC
TRBJ2-1 | TRBV2 | . | 13 | . | CASKDKVYNEQFF | TGTGCCAGCAAAGACAAGGTCTACAATGAGCAGTTCTTC
TRBJ2-1 | TRBV2 | TRBD1 | 14 | . | CASSGSNRQGWQFF | TGTGCCAGCAGTGGCTCAAACCGACAGGGGTGGCAGTTCTTC
TRBJ2-3 | TRBV11-3 | . | 13 | . | CASSFSSTDTQYF | TGTGCCAGCAGCTTCAGTTCGACAGATACGCAGTATTTT
TRBJ1-5 | TRBV10-3 | . | 13 | . | CAIGGARFQPQHF | TGTGCCATCGGTGGGGCCCGATTCCAGCCCCAGCATTTT
TRBJ2-2 | TRBV2 | . | 15 | . | CASSETGSRSGELFF | TGTGCCAGCAGTGAAACGGGGAGTCGATCCGGGGAGCTGTTTTTT
TRBJ2-7 | TRBV15 | . | 16 | once | CATSRDPNSPTYEQYF | TGTGCCACCAGCAGAGATCCTAACAGCCCGACCTACGAGCAGTACTTC
TRBJ2-5 | TRBV4-2 | . | 14 | . | CASSQVGVSETQYF | TGTGCCAGCAGCCAAGTAGGTGTATCGGAGACCCAGTACTTC
TRBJ1-2 | TRBV6-5 | . | 13 | few | CASSFEANYGYTF | TGTGCCAGCAGTTTTGAAGCTAACTATGGCTACACCTTC
TRBJ1-2 | TRBV6-5 | . | 14 | few | CASSYSALNYGYTF | TGTGCCAGCAGTTACTCAGCTTTGAACTATGGCTACACCTTC